This TCR beta chain was obtained from a study of blood T cell repertoires in COVID-19. Sequenced by immunoSEQ multiplex PCR; TCRdb stores in-frame clones only, minus some. The sample lists about 180,000 clones; about 90% were seen once. Germline V gene lookup returns CDR1 KGHSH and CDR2 LQKENI. Trimming took off 6 bases at V and 8 bases at J, with 7 bases between the two ends. The CDR3 is 11 amino acids. The specimen was PBMCs or T cells enriched from blood (not recorded which). This receptor was taken from a woman aged 50 to 60 who had recovered from COVID-19. The chain carries TRBV18 and TRBJ1-4, with D maybe TRBD1 (5 bases). This CDR3 is CASSQGEKLFF. The CDR3 region has the DNA TGTGCCAGCTCCCAGGGAGAAAAACTGTTTTTT. Supplemented by reference TRBV18 and TRBJ1-4, the full variable domain reads NAGVMQNPRHLVRRRGQEARLRCSPMKGHSHVYWYRQLPEEGLKFMVYLQKENIIDESGMPKERFSAEFPKEGPSILRIQQVVRGDSAAYFCASSQGEKLFFGSGTQLSVL.